The 21 T cell receptor beta chains below all came from one sample that was sequenced in a study of blood T cell repertoires in COVID-19. This table comes from immunoSEQ multiplex PCR, and its TCRdb copy is limited to in-frame clones, with some not included. The profile covers roughly 300,000 clones, with 80% to 95% appearing a single time and 0.95% to 1.2% taken by the ten largest. The sequencing input was PBMCs or T cells enriched from blood (not recorded which). The receptor source for this set is a woman under 40 who had recovered from COVID-19.

This chain connects TRBV6-2 or TRBV6-3 to TRBJ1-6; D is uncertain. CDR3 size: 13 residues. Trimming took 0 bases from V and 11 from J, leaving 8 bases between them. Germline CDR1 and CDR2: MNHEY and SVGEGT. The CDR3 sequence is CASSYSEAPPLHF. The DNA of the CDR3 is TGTGCCAGCAGTTACTCGGAGGCTCCACCCCTCCACTTT.

CDR3 protein: CASSLVGTGPSGNTIYF. In nucleotides, the CDR3 is TGTGCCAGCAGCTTAGTCGGGACAGGCCCCTCTGGAAACACCATATATTTT. The V call is TRBV7-2, the J call TRBJ1-3; 8 bases line up with TRBD1. Germline CDR1 is SGHTA and CDR2 is FQGNSA. The CDR3 runs to 17 residues. J gave up 0 bases and V 1 base, and 5 bases lay outside the gene matches.

The chain couples TRBV29-1 to TRBJ2-7, with D uncertain. Trimming left V 4 bases short and J 6 bases short, with 10 bases between. The CDR3 spans 11 residues. Germline-derived CDR1 and CDR2 are SQVTM and ANQGSEA. Written as DNA, the CDR3 is TGCAGCGTTGGTCACCTCGGCGAGCAGTACTTC. This translates into CSVGHLGEQYF.

The chain is built from TRBV30 and TRBJ2-1; possibly TRBD2 for D (5 bases). Germline V gene lookup returns CDR1 GTSNPN and CDR2 SVGIG (reference sequence). The germline V and J ends were trimmed by 1 base and 10 bases, with 14 bases remaining between them. The length of the CDR3 is 13 residues. The CDR3 region is CAWSASGKREQFF. The DNA of the CDR3 is TGTGCCTGGAGTGCAAGCGGCAAACGCGAGCAGTTCTTC.

J is TRBJ1-2 and V is TRBV6-2 or TRBV6-3; perhaps TRBD1 as D (5 bases). Trimming removed 0 bases from V and 1 base from J, with 15 bases in between. In germline, CDR1 is MNHEY, CDR2 SVGEGT. This CDR3 has 17 amino acids. The DNA for the CDR3 is TGTGCCAGCAGTTACTCGTGGCTTAGGGGCCTTAACTATGGCTACACCTTC. It translates to CASSYSWLRGLNYGYTF.

The CDR3 is CASSLEGNSNQPQHF. DNA of the CDR3: TGCGCCAGCAGCCTTGAGGGTAATAGCAATCAGCCCCAGCATTTT. The rearrangement uses TRBV4-1 and TRBJ1-5; D not resolved. V lost 4 bases and J lost 0, with 10 bases in between. Germline CDR1 is MGHRA and CDR2 is YSYEKL. This CDR3 comprises 15 residues.

The J gene is TRBJ2-5, the V gene TRBV25-1; 9 bases match TRBD1. The length of the CDR3 is 15 residues. The junction had 8 bases not matched to a gene; V was cut back by 4 bases and J by 5 bases. Germline lookup yields CDR1 MGHDK and CDR2 SYGVNS. The CDR3 nucleotides read TGTGCCAGCAGTGGCTTTACAGGGGGCGCGGAGACCCAGTACTTC. Encoded protein: CASSGFTGGAETQYF. Full variable domain (missing parts from reference TRBV25-1 and TRBJ2-5): EADIYQTPRYLVIGTGKKITLECSQTMGHDKMYWYQQDPGMELHLIHYSYGVNSTEKGDLSSESTVSRIRTEHFPLTLESARPSHTSQYLCASSGFTGGAETQYFGPGTRLLVL.

The CDR3 region has the DNA TGCAGCGTTGGAGCGGACAGGGGGACTGGAAACACCATATATTTT. This codes for CSVGADRGTGNTIYF. This sequence joins TRBV29-1 and TRBJ1-3; 10 bases are shared with TRBD1. The germline V gene has CDR1 SQVTM and CDR2 ANQGSEA. CDR3 length: 15 amino acids. The V gene end was trimmed by 4 bases and the J gene end by 2 bases; junction bases not matched to a gene: 5.

This chain uses TRBV5-4 with TRBJ1-4, with D perhaps matching TRBD1 (6 bases). There are 13 residues in the CDR3. With 7 bases removed from V and 2 bases from J, the gap between germline ends came to 9 bases. The V gene's germline CDR1 is SGHNT and CDR2 YYREEE (reference sequence). CDR3 bases: TGTGCCAGCGGAGACAGGACTAATGAAAAACTGTTTTTT. Protein sequence: CASGDRTNEKLFF.

In its sample, this clone was seen once. V is TRBV27 and J is TRBJ1-5; TRBD1 matches 9 bases. CDR3 size: 17 residues. V was clipped by 5 bases and J by 1 base; unmatched bases: 9. Germline CDR1 MNHEY, CDR2 SMNVEV (reference sequence). The CDR3 is CASSPTPTGGSNQPQHF. The CDR3 DNA reads as TGTGCCAGCAGTCCAACCCCCACAGGGGGCAGCAATCAGCCCCAGCATTTT.

The chain uses TRBV6-2 or TRBV6-3 and TRBJ1-5; tentatively, D is TRBD1 (5 bases). CDR1 is MNHEY and CDR2 is SVGEGT in the germline V gene. Trimming shortened V by 2 bases and J by 3 bases, and 26 bases separated the two germline ends. The CDR3 length is 20 residues. In DNA form, the CDR3 reads TGTGCCAGCAGTTACATTTGGGGAGAGTTCGGGGGGATGAACAATCAGCCCCAGCATTTT. Translation: CASSYIWGEFGGMNNQPQHF.

The sample holds one count of this clone. The rearrangement uses TRBV4-2 and TRBJ1-5; weak D call: TRBD1 (5 bases). The CDR3 is made up of 14 amino acids. The germline V gene has CDR1 LGHNA and CDR2 YNFKEQ. The ends were cut back, 4 bases at V and 1 base at J, with 8 bases in the middle. The CDR3 coding sequence is TGTGCCAGCAGCCCGGACAACAGCAATCAGCCCCAGCATTTT. The encoded protein is CASSPDNSNQPQHF.

This clone is a singleton in its sample. The CDR3 nucleotides are TGTGCCAGCTCACACGGGGACAGCGGTAACACCATATATTTT. Translated: CASSHGDSGNTIYF. This chain joins TRBV18 and TRBJ1-3, with 7 bases aligning to TRBD1. Trimming removed 4 bases from V and 7 bases from J; junction bases left unmatched: 7. This CDR3 is 14 amino acids long. CDR1 and CDR2 from the germline V gene are KGHSH and LQKENI.

This clone turned up a few times. The rearrangement uses TRBV7-9 and TRBJ2-7; possible D gene TRBD2, 5 bases. CDR1 and CDR2 (germline): SEHNR, FQNEAQ (reference sequence). Trimming pared 1 base from V and 6 bases from J, leaving 13 bases between. The CDR3 runs to 14 residues. Written as DNA, the CDR3 is TGTGCCAGCAGCTTAGATAGCATCACTAGCGAGCAGTACTTC. This encodes CASSLDSITSEQYF.

J is TRBJ2-1 and V is TRBV18; TRBD2 matches at 10 bases. Germline trimming cut 6 bases from V and 8 bases from J; bases unmatched to any gene: 13. This CDR3 is 16 amino acids long. Germline V gene lookup returns CDR1 KGHSH and CDR2 LQKENI. The CDR3 region has the DNA TGTGCCAGCTCGCGCAATCTAGCGGGAGTTAGTGATGAGCAGTTCTTC. This encodes CASSRNLAGVSDEQFF.

The rearrangement joins TRBV3-1 (or the pseudogene TRBV3-2) to TRBJ1-2; 7 nucleotides agree with TRBD1. V dropped 0 bases and J dropped 5; count of bases not matched to a gene: 6. The CDR3 has 15 residues. In germline, CDR1 is LGHDT, CDR2 YNNKEL (reference sequence). CDR3 DNA sequence: TGTGCCAGCAGCCAAGATACAGGGGCGGGGTATGGCTACACCTTC. It yields the protein CASSQDTGAGYGYTF.

The genes are TRBV7-9 and TRBJ2-1; tentatively, D is TRBD1 (5 bases). Germline loops: CDR1 SEHNR, CDR2 FQNEAQ (reference sequence). V was shortened by 1 base and J by 4 bases, with 8 bases between the two germline ends. The CDR3 spans 14 residues. CDR3 DNA sequence: TGTGCCAGCAGCTTAGTTAAGGGGTACAATGAGCAGTTCTTC. As protein: CASSLVKGYNEQFF. The variable domain in full, completed from reference TRBV7-9 and TRBJ2-1, reads DTGVSQNPRHKITKRGQNVTFRCDPISEHNRLYWYRQTLGQGPEFLTYFQNEAQLEKSRLLSDRFSAERPKGSFSTLEIQRTEQGDSAMYLCASSLVKGYNEQFFGPGTRLTVL.

The chain combines TRBV5-1 with TRBJ2-2; 15 bases are a match to TRBD2. Trimming took 4 bases from V and 6 from J; bases not matched to a gene: 1. CDR1 and CDR2 (germline): SGHRS, YFSETQ. The CDR3 has 15 residues. CDR3 residues: CASSGLAGGPGELFF. DNA of the CDR3: TGCGCCAGCAGCGGACTAGCGGGAGGGCCCGGGGAGCTGTTTTTT.

Comments on this clone: The junction shows a germline mismatch at one end, possibly a read error. The chain has TRBV7-7 and TRBJ2-1; D may be TRBD2 (5 bases). The CDR3 is 15 amino acids. CDR1 is SSHAT, CDR2 FNYEAQ, per germline (reference sequence). The CDR3 region has the DNA TGTGCTAGCAGCGTTCGAGAGGGTCAAAACAATGAGCAGTTCTTC. Translation: CASSVREGQNNEQFF.

V is TRBV7-2 and J is TRBJ1-1; 9 bases match TRBD1. Germline V lookup: CDR1 SGHTA, CDR2 FQGNSA. J was trimmed by 4 bases and V by 5 bases; bases with no gene match: 11. This CDR3 region has 16 residues. DNA for the CDR3: TGTGCCAGCAGCCGCGGGGGGACAGGGTGGGCCACTGAAGCTTTCTTT. Translation gives CASSRGGTGWATEAFF.

This chain joins TRBV11-2 and TRBJ2-7, with a weak D call TRBD1 (5 bases). The V end was cut by 3 bases, the J end by 0 bases, with 18 bases between. The CDR3 has 17 residues. Germline V gives CDR1 SGHAT, CDR2 FQNNGV. The DNA of the CDR3 is TGTGCCAGCAGCTTGGGTTACTCGACAGCGAGCTCCTACGAGCAGTACTTC. It codes for CASSLGYSTASSYEQYF.